This paragraph covers one TCR beta chain sequence. The antigen is undetermined. This sample is drawn from a study of T-cell memory formation after mild COVID-19. Whole-study findings and limits: Among clones peaking at day 37 in the second wave, SARS-CoV-2 specificity remained unconfirmed. A second wave expanding day 15 to 37 was CD4+-biased; contracting clones were balanced.

TCRdb reprocessed the 5' RACE reads with MiXCR, giving one entry per CDR3 protein. The sample lists a few hundred thousand distinct CDR3 sequences; over 9.5% were seen once. CDR1 MNHEY and CDR2 SVGAGI come from the germline V gene. The CDR3 runs to 12 residues. The V and J ends lost 5 bases and 6 bases respectively, with 7 bases between them. Sequencing used PBMCs or a T cell subset sorted from them (not recorded which). The sequence was obtained from a man aged 18 to 35 who had mild COVID-19 (a few samples of this study predate the infection). Cell type and time point are not known. The chain is built from TRBV6-5 and TRBJ2-2, with TRBD1 as a possible D gene (6 bases). The CDR3 reads CASSPGAGELFF. Here the CDR3 DNA reads TGTGCCAGCAGTCCAGGGGCCGGGGAGCTGTTTTTT.